A single sample is the source of the 9 T cell receptor beta chains below, sequenced in a study of T cell responses to AZD1222 COVID-19 vaccine listed by TCRdb under 2021. The intended sense of this specimen's time point label: baseline before first vaccination. Library prep was done by the immunoSEQ multiplex PCR assay. TCRdb provides this immuneACCESS table in a form limited to in-frame rearrangements. Some clones are lacking; in checked studies, under half of them reflect an unresolved V gene, and why the rest are absent is not known. The sample records approximately 110,000 clones, more than 85% of which are singletons. Of the sample, 1% to 1.5% is held by the ten largest clones. The sample in question was peripheral blood, obtained on day 0 of AZD1222 vaccination. Receptors were obtained from an adult in good health.

J is TRBJ2-7 and V is TRBV6-4; D is unresolved. The ends were cut back, 3 bases at V and 7 bases at J, with 7 bases in the middle. CDR3 length: 11 residues. Germline loops: CDR1 MRHNA, CDR2 SNTAGT. CDR3 DNA sequence: TGTGCCAGCAGTGATATTTCAGAGCAGTACTTC. Its protein is CASSDISEQYF.

The chain has TRBV6-2 or TRBV6-3 and TRBJ1-1; TRBD1 might be the D (5 bases). Trimming left V 4 bases short and J 2 bases short, with 11 bases between. The CDR3 loop spans 14 amino acids. Per germline, CDR1 MNHEY and CDR2 SVGEGT. The CDR3 protein is CASSWRTGNTEAFF. The CDR3 DNA follows: TGTGCCAGCAGTTGGAGAACAGGAAACACTGAAGCTTTCTTT.

The chain has TRBV5-8 and TRBJ1-1; D is ambiguous. The CDR3 sequence is 12 residues long. The V end was cut by 3 bases, the J end by 6 bases, with 9 bases between. Germline assignment: CDR1 SGHTS and CDR2 YDEGEE. The CDR3 region has the DNA TGTGCCAGCAGCTGGCCCCCCGCTGAAGCTTTCTTT. Amino acid sequence: CASSWPPAEAFF.

This rearrangement joins TRBV5-6 to TRBJ1-2, with 10 bases that match TRBD1. V gave up 6 bases and J gave up 4 bases; unmatched junction bases: 3. The CDR3 is 13 amino acids. Germline lookup yields CDR1 SGHDT and CDR2 YYEEEE. CDR3 nucleotides: TGTGCCAGCAACAGGGACAGGGGCTATGGCTACACCTTC. Translated, it gives CASNRDRGYGYTF.

The chain uses TRBV10-3 and TRBJ2-5; 8 nucleotides line up with TRBD1. The J segment lost 5 bases and the V segment lost 8 bases, leaving 13 bases of the junction unmatched. Germline loops: CDR1 ENHRY, CDR2 SYGVKD. This CDR3 has 15 amino acids. The CDR3 here is CAIGRGDTGGETQYF. CDR3 DNA sequence: TGTGCCATCGGCCGCGGGGATACAGGGGGGGAGACCCAGTACTTC.

The count of this clone is one. The chain carries TRBV7-2 and TRBJ1-2, with D tentatively TRBD1 (6 bases). Per the germline V gene, CDR1 is SGHTA and CDR2 is FQGNSA. The CDR3 covers 16 residues. V lost 1 base, J lost 4 bases, and 16 bases lay in between. The DNA of the CDR3 is TGTGCCAGCAGCTTAGTGGGACACAACGCTCTCTATGGCTACACCTTC. Encoded protein: CASSLVGHNALYGYTF.

The count of this clone is one. The CDR3 loop is CASSQSRYEQYF. CDR3 nucleotides: TGTGCCAGCAGCCAAAGCCGTTACGAGCAGTACTTC. This rearrangement joins TRBV6-6 to TRBJ2-7; D unclear. Trimming took off 6 bases at V and 4 bases at J, with 10 bases between the two ends. The CDR3 loop spans 12 amino acids. Germline CDR1 MNHNY, CDR2 SVGAGI (reference sequence).

The chain links TRBV4-2 to TRBJ1-5, with D perhaps TRBD1 (5 bases). The CDR3 has 18 amino acids. Germline CDR1 is LGHNA and CDR2 is YNFKEQ. The germline V and J ends were trimmed by 4 bases and 0 bases, with 19 bases remaining between them. As DNA, the CDR3 is TGTGCCAGCAGCCGAGGGGCAAAGGGTGAGGGTAGCAATCAGCCCCAGCATTTT. Its translation: CASSRGAKGEGSNQPQHF.

The rearrangement links TRBV25-1 to TRBJ1-4; D is undetermined. The CDR3 is 16 amino acids. Trimming pared 3 bases from V and 7 bases from J, leaving 18 bases between. Per the germline V gene, CDR1 is MGHDK and CDR2 is SYGVNS. Here the CDR3 DNA reads TGTGCCAGCAGTGACCCAAATAGGCTGGCGGGTGAAAAACTGTTTTTT. Translating gives CASSDPNRLAGEKLFF.